This T cell receptor (beta chain) was captured in a study of T-cell memory formation after mild COVID-19. TCRdb passed the 5' RACE reads through MiXCR, listing each CDR3 protein once. The sample carries about 410,000 distinct CDR3 sequences, 15% to 20% recorded once. V was cut by 5 bases and J by 11 bases, with 12 bases left in between. Germline V gene data show CDR1 as SEHNR and CDR2 as FQNEAQ (reference sequence). There are 12 residues in the CDR3. The sequencing sample was made of PBMCs or a T cell subset sorted from them (not recorded which). This sequence originates from a man between 18 and 35 years old who had mild COVID-19 (a few samples of this study predate the infection). Cell type and time point are not known. The V call is TRBV7-9, the J call TRBJ1-4; tentatively, D is TRBD1 (5 bases). The CDR3 here is CASSTNWGKLFF. DNA of the CDR3: TGTGCCAGCAGCACAAACTGGGGGAAACTGTTTTTT. Combining the CDR3 with reference TRBV7-9 and TRBJ1-4 gives the whole variable domain DTGVSQNPRHKITKRGQNVTFRCDPISEHNRLYWYRQTLGQGPEFLTYFQNEAQLEKSRLLSDRFSAERPKGSFSTLEIQRTEQGDSAMYLCASSTNWGKLFFGSGTQLSVL.